The 28 T cell receptor beta chains below come from one sample, sequenced in a study of cytomegalovirus exposure and HLA in healthy donors. TCRdb keeps only in-frame clones here, not all; method: immunoSEQ multiplex PCR. The table lists about 73,000 clones, roughly 94% of them singletons. Sequenced material: PBMCs. The receptors were gathered from a woman between 18 and 29 years old in good health and CMV-seropositive.

The chain is built from TRBV28 and TRBJ2-7; 8 bases match TRBD2. Germline CDR1 is MDHEN and CDR2 is SYDVKM. V lost 3 bases to trimming and J lost 4 bases; unmatched junction nucleotides: 11. The CDR3 covers 16 residues. Written as DNA, the CDR3 is TGTGCCAGCAGTTTCGGCCGCGGGAGGACTCATTACGAGCAGTACTTC. This codes for CASSFGRGRTHYEQYF.

The chain has TRBV19 and TRBJ1-4; TRBD1 agrees at 9 bases. The ends lost 5 bases at V and 8 bases at J; junction bases unmatched: 3. The germline V gene has CDR1 LNHDA and CDR2 SQIVND (reference sequence). This CDR3 region has 13 residues. CDR3 residues: CASSFGTGEKLFF. The CDR3 bases are TGTGCCAGTAGTTTCGGGACAGGGGAAAAACTGTTTTTT.

The sample holds one count of this clone. This rearrangement joins TRBV19 to TRBJ1-1, with TRBD1 as a possible D gene (6 bases). Germline lookup yields CDR1 LNHDA and CDR2 SQIVND (reference sequence). V was shortened by 6 bases and J by 0 bases, with 14 bases between the two germline ends. The CDR3 loop spans 15 amino acids. The CDR3, as DNA: TGTGCCAGTAGCCGGACAGATACCATGAACACTGAAGCTTTCTTT. It codes for CASSRTDTMNTEAFF.

This chain connects TRBV19 to TRBJ1-1; 7 bases match TRBD1. The J segment lost 4 bases and the V segment lost 3 bases, leaving 5 bases of the junction unmatched. The CDR3 spans 14 residues. The germline V gene has CDR1 LNHDA and CDR2 SQIVND (reference sequence). The DNA of the CDR3 is TGTGCCAGTAGTATTACCGGGGACAGCACTGAAGCTTTCTTT. Its translation is CASSITGDSTEAFF.

Written as DNA, the CDR3 is TGTGCCACCAGCAGAGATCCGACAAGGTCCTACACAGATACGCAGTATTTT. Residues: CATSRDPTRSYTDTQYF. This chain connects TRBV15 to TRBJ2-3, with D unclear. The CDR3 loop spans 17 amino acids. Trimming removed 0 bases at V and 2 bases at J, with 15 bases between. Germline V CDR1 and CDR2: LNHNV, YYDKDF (reference sequence).

This clone was detected only a few times. The J gene is TRBJ2-1, the V gene TRBV27; 7 bases match TRBD2. V lost 4 bases and J lost 5; bases outside the gene matches: 8. This CDR3 region has 15 residues. Germline V gene sequence: CDR1 MNHEY, CDR2 SMNVEV (reference sequence). CDR3 nucleotides: TGTGCCAGCAGTTCGACAAGACTAGCCAACAATGAGCAGTTCTTC. This sequence encodes CASSSTRLANNEQFF.

The chain links TRBV27 to TRBJ1-1; D may be TRBD1 (5 bases). The CDR3 is made up of 13 amino acids. Per the germline V gene, CDR1 is MNHEY and CDR2 is SMNVEV (reference sequence). The germline V and J ends were trimmed by 5 bases and 4 bases, with 11 bases remaining between them. DNA of the CDR3: TGTGCCAGCAGTCAGGGACTCGCCACTGAAGCTTTCTTT. This sequence encodes CASSQGLATEAFF.

The chain links TRBV29-1 to TRBJ2-5, with 7 bases matching TRBD1. The CDR3 has 15 amino acids. The germline V gene encodes CDR1 SQVTM and CDR2 ANQGSEA. V was pared by 4 bases and J by 4 bases, with 12 bases of the junction left unmatched. In nucleotides, the CDR3 is TGCAGCGTTGCCCCCAGGACAGGTGGTGGAGAGACCCAGTACTTC. Translation gives CSVAPRTGGGETQYF.

The rearrangement joins TRBV19 to TRBJ2-2, with TRBD2 identical over 14 bases. V dropped 4 bases and J dropped 5; count of bases not matched to a gene: 3. The CDR3 consists of 16 residues. Germline V lookup: CDR1 LNHDA, CDR2 SQIVND (reference sequence). The CDR3 sequence is CASSTGLAGGTGELFF. DNA for the CDR3: TGTGCCAGTAGTACTGGACTAGCGGGGGGTACCGGGGAGCTGTTTTTT.

The chain combines TRBV2 with TRBJ2-1; 8 positions match TRBD2. V lost 5 bases, J lost 10 bases, and 10 bases stayed unmatched. Germline CDR1 is SNHLY and CDR2 is FYNNEI. This CDR3 is built from 14 residues. The CDR3 loop reads CASSPGLAYWEQFF. For the CDR3, the DNA is TGTGCCAGCAGTCCTGGACTAGCTTATTGGGAGCAGTTCTTC.

This clone has just a few counts. The V and J genes are TRBV7-6 and TRBJ2-3; 12 bases line up with TRBD2. The CDR3 extends over 15 amino acids. Germline assignment: CDR1 SGHVS and CDR2 FNYEAQ. Germline trimming cut 5 bases from V and 4 bases from J; bases unmatched to any gene: 4. For the CDR3, the DNA is TGTGCCAGCAGCGGAACTAGCGGGAGGTCAGATACGCAGTATTTT. Its protein product is CASSGTSGRSDTQYF.

The J gene is TRBJ1-5, the V gene TRBV23-1; D unclear. Being an ORF, TRBV23-1 has a function that is uncertain. The V end lost 4 bases, the J end lost 4 bases, and 23 bases lay between the germline ends. This CDR3 is 18 amino acids long. The chain's CDR3 is CASSLGGRGYGRNQPQHF. In DNA form, the CDR3 reads TGCGCCAGCAGTCTTGGCGGGCGGGGTTACGGCCGAAATCAGCCCCAGCATTTT.

The count of this clone is one. Other DNA sequences in the sample encode the same CDR3. The chain recombines TRBV4-3 with TRBJ1-4; D possibly corresponds to TRBD1 (5 bases). This CDR3 spans 14 amino acids. Trimming stripped 1 base from V and 7 bases from J, with 10 bases between. Germline V gene data show CDR1 as LGHNA and CDR2 as YSLEER. The CDR3 reads CASSQGGVGEKLFF. The CDR3 bases are TGCGCCAGCAGCCAAGGGGGCGTCGGTGAAAAACTGTTTTTT.

The chain recombines TRBV15 with TRBJ1-2, with 7 bases fitting TRBD1. The CDR3 contains 15 residues. In germline, CDR1 is LNHNV, CDR2 YYDKDF (reference sequence). With V trimmed by 6 bases and J by 7 bases, 14 bases remained unmatched. This chain's CDR3 is CATRASIDRVAGYTF. As DNA, the CDR3 is TGTGCCACCAGGGCCTCTATAGACAGGGTGGCTGGCTACACCTTC.

The chain joins TRBV9 to TRBJ1-4, with 8 bases fitting TRBD1. The V segment lost 0 bases and the J segment 6 bases; nucleotides outside the gene matches: 1. Germline V gene sequence: CDR1 SGDLS, CDR2 YYNGEE. The CDR3 contains 14 residues. The DNA of the CDR3 is TGTGCCAGCAGCGTAGGGACAGGGTATGAAAAACTGTTTTTT. This encodes CASSVGTGYEKLFF.

The rearrangement joins TRBV15 to TRBJ1-2; D ambiguous. Germline CDR1 is LNHNV and CDR2 is YYDKDF (reference sequence). CDR3 length: 14 amino acids. Trimming took off 3 bases at V and 2 bases at J, with 10 bases between the two ends. The CDR3 protein is CATSRESGNYGYTF. CDR3 nucleotides: TGTGCCACCAGCAGGGAGTCCGGAAACTATGGCTACACCTTC.

The chain combines TRBV5-6 with TRBJ2-2, with a tentative D call TRBD1 (6 bases). The CDR3 extends over 16 amino acids. Germline values: CDR1 SGHDT, CDR2 YYEEEE. V was clipped by 1 base and J by 4 bases, with 14 bases between them. The CDR3 is CASSLTGTSRTGELFF. CDR3 sequence (DNA): TGTGCCAGCAGCTTGACAGGGACGAGTCGCACCGGGGAGCTGTTTTTT.

V and J are TRBV5-1 and TRBJ2-2, with 9 nucleotides matching TRBD1. Germline V gene lookup returns CDR1 SGHRS and CDR2 YFSETQ. The CDR3 has 15 amino acids. V was pared by 7 bases and J by 5 bases, with 9 bases of the junction left unmatched. CDR3 loop: CASGDMTGGTGELFF. The CDR3 DNA follows: TGCGCCAGCGGGGATATGACAGGGGGAACCGGGGAGCTGTTTTTT.

In DNA form, the CDR3 reads TGTGCTAGTGGTTTGGTTGGACTAGACTACGAGCAGTACTTC. It codes for CASGLVGLDYEQYF. This chain connects TRBV12-5 to TRBJ2-7, with 7 bases lining up with TRBD2. J gave up 3 bases and V 0 bases, and 2 bases lay outside the gene matches. Germline-derived CDR1 and CDR2 are LGHNT and FRNRAP. This CDR3 spans 14 amino acids.

The chain carries TRBV7-2 and TRBJ1-1; D ambiguous. This CDR3 has 14 amino acids. Per germline, CDR1 SGHTA and CDR2 FQGNSA. The germline V and J ends were trimmed by 1 base and 4 bases, with 10 bases remaining between them. The CDR3 is CASSLGYVSTEAFF. The CDR3 DNA reads as TGTGCCAGCAGCTTAGGATATGTCAGCACTGAAGCTTTCTTT.

The genes are TRBV19 and TRBJ1-2; TRBD1 is a possible D gene (6 bases). The CDR3 extends over 16 amino acids. The V gene's germline CDR1 is LNHDA and CDR2 SQIVND (reference sequence). V was shortened by 3 bases and J by 8 bases, with 22 bases between the two germline ends. DNA for the CDR3: TGTGCCAGTAGTATTCCTTCCGGGACACTCCCTCGGGGCTACACCTTC. It specifies CASSIPSGTLPRGYTF.

In its sample, this clone was seen a few times. J is TRBJ1-1 and V is TRBV28; no definite D call. V lost 1 base and J lost 1, with 4 bases in between. This CDR3 is 13 amino acids long. Germline CDR1 and CDR2: MDHEN and SYDVKM. The CDR3 reads CASSLYTNTEAFF. The CDR3 DNA is TGTGCCAGCAGTTTATACACGAACACTGAAGCTTTCTTT.

This chain joins TRBV27 and TRBJ2-3, with D maybe TRBD2 (5 bases). Germline V gene lookup returns CDR1 MNHEY and CDR2 SMNVEV (reference sequence). The CDR3 runs 14 residues. Trimming took 4 bases from V and 0 from J, leaving 8 bases between them. As DNA, the CDR3 is TGTGCCAGCAGTTCACTAGGTAGCACAGATACGCAGTATTTT. This encodes CASSSLGSTDTQYF.

The chain carries TRBV5-1 and TRBJ1-1, with D possibly TRBD1 on 5 matching bases. The CDR3 is made up of 15 amino acids. Germline assignment: CDR1 SGHRS and CDR2 YFSETQ. The V end was cut by 4 bases, the J end by 0 bases, with 13 bases between. CDR3 in amino acids: CASSPLGGLNTEAFF. The CDR3 coding sequence is TGCGCCAGCAGCCCGCTGGGGGGTCTGAACACTGAAGCTTTCTTT.

This rearrangement joins TRBV25-1 to TRBJ2-7; D unclear. Deletions cut 1 base from V and 6 bases from J, with 13 bases between. The CDR3 length is 14 residues. The germline V gene has CDR1 MGHDK and CDR2 SYGVNS. CDR3 DNA: TGTGCCAGCAGTGAATCAGGAAGTATACGCGAGCAGTACTTC. Protein: CASSESGSIREQYF.

The rearrangement links TRBV6-5 to TRBJ2-6, with D possibly being TRBD2 (5 bases). The CDR3 extends over 15 amino acids. CDR1 MNHEY and CDR2 SVGAGI come from the germline V gene. The germline V and J ends were trimmed by 5 bases and 0 bases, with 8 bases remaining between them. CDR3 DNA sequence: TGTGCCAGCAGTCCTCGGGGCTCTGGGGCCAACGTCCTGACTTTC. Its protein product is CASSPRGSGANVLTF.

The chain is built from TRBV5-1 and TRBJ2-3, with 12 positions matching TRBD1. V shed 6 bases, J shed 11 bases, and the junction held 7 bases outside the gene matches. Germline lookup yields CDR1 SGHRS and CDR2 YFSETQ. The CDR3 contains 13 residues. The CDR3, as DNA: TGCGCCAGCACGGGGACAGGGGGCCGGGGGCAGTATTTT. This encodes CASTGTGGRGQYF.

For the CDR3, the DNA is TGTGCCAGCAGCGGCGGGGGGGCCACAGATACGCAGTATTTT. Translated, it gives CASSGGGATDTQYF. The chain couples TRBV11-3 to TRBJ2-3, with TRBD2 identical over 9 bases. The CDR3 runs to 14 residues. Germline trimming cut 5 bases from V and 2 bases from J; bases unmatched to any gene: 2. Germline CDR1 reads SGHNT; CDR2 reads YENEEA. The whole variable domain, remainder taken from reference TRBV11-3 and TRBJ2-3, is EAGVVQSPRYKIIEKKQPVAFWCNPISGHNTLYWYLQNLGQGPELLIRYENEEAVDDSQLPKDRFSAERLKGVDSTLKIQPAELGDSAVYLCASSGGGATDTQYFGPGTRLTVL.